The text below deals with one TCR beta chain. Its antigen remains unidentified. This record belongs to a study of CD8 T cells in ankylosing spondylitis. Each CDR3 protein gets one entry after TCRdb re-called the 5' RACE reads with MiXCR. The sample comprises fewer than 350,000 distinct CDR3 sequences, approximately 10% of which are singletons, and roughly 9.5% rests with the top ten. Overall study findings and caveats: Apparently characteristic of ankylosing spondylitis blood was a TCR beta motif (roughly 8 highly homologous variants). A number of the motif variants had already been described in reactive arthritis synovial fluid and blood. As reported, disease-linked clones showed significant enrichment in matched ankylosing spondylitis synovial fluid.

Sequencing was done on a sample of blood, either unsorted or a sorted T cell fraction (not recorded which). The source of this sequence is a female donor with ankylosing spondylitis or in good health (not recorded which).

Here the CDR3 reads CATGVGTGPYGYTF. In DNA, the CDR3 is TGTGCCACAGGGGTTGGGACAGGGCCCTATGGCTACACCTTC. The chain recombines TRBV5-5 with TRBJ1-2; the match to TRBD1 covers 9 bases. CDR1 SGHKS and CDR2 YYEKEE come from the germline V gene (reference sequence). V lost 9 bases, J lost 4 bases, and 10 bases stayed unmatched. The CDR3 spans 14 residues.